Listed below are T cell receptor beta chains from one sample, sequenced in a study of regulatory T cells in long-lasting Graves disease. Each CDR3 protein gets one entry after TCRdb re-called the multiplex PCR reads with MiXCR. This sample carries roughly 470,000 distinct CDR3 sequences, 20% of them seen once, and the ten largest clones take 6.5% to 8%. Source: peripheral blood mononuclear cells (PBMCs), taken when the disease was refractory, from a patient treated with antithyroid drugs. These receptors were obtained from a female donor with Graves disease. Both conserved end residues are part of each CDR3. D genes are given only for firm matches. Only part of the rows carry a size: once, few, many, or a class if the clone is expanded.

many	TRBJ2-2	NA	TRBV24-1	TGTGCCACCAGACACCGCAGTAACACCGGGGAGCTGTTTTTT	CATRHRSNTGELFF
NA	TRBJ2-5	TRBD2	TRBV7-9	TGTGCCAGCAGCTTTGAACTAGCGGGAAAGGAGACCCAGTACTTC	CASSFELAGKETQYF
NA	TRBJ2-7	TRBD1	TRBV9	TGTGCCAGCAGCGTAGGACAGGGGGTGGGCGAGCGGTACTTC	CASSVGQGVGERYF
many	TRBJ2-5	TRBD2	TRBV12-3/TRBV12-4	TGTGCCAGCAGTCCCGGGACTAGCGGGACCCAAGAGACCCAGTACTTC	CASSPGTSGTQETQYF
few	TRBJ2-1	TRBD2	TRBV29-1	TGCAGCGGCAGACTAGCGGGGGTCTCCTACAATGAGCAGTTCTTC	CSGRLAGVSYNEQFF
many	TRBJ2-7	TRBD1	TRBV28	TGTGCCAGCTACCGTGGGACAGAGGTTTACGAGCAGTACTTC	CASYRGTEVYEQYF
few	TRBJ2-7	NA	TRBV5-5	TGTGCCAGCAGCCAATGGGACGGATCAACCTACGAGCAGTACTTC	CASSQWDGSTYEQYF
many	TRBJ1-1	TRBD1	TRBV2	TGTGCCAGCAGAGGAGCCGGGACAGGCCGAACTGAAGCTTTCTTT	CASRGAGTGRTEAFF
many	TRBJ2-7	NA	TRBV29-1	TGCAGCGTTGGACACCCGTCCTCCTACGAGCAGTACTTC	CSVGHPSSYEQYF
NA	TRBJ2-1	TRBD2	TRBV9	TGTGCCAGCAGCGTAGCCCTAGCGGGAGTTAATGAGCAGTTCTTC	CASSVALAGVNEQFF
many	TRBJ2-7	TRBD1	TRBV19	TGTGCCAGTAGTGTCCTCGGGACAGGGGAGCCCTACGAGCAGTACTTC	CASSVLGTGEPYEQYF
NA	TRBJ2-7	NA	TRBV28	TGTGCCAGCAGTTTCCAGGGTAACCACGAGCAGTACTTC	CASSFQGNHEQYF
NA	TRBJ1-3	NA	TRBV28	TGTGCCAGCATCCCGACAGGCCGCCAACGTTCTGGAAACACCATATATTTT	CASIPTGRQRSGNTIYF
many	TRBJ1-1	NA	TRBV6-2/TRBV6-3	TGTGCCAGCAGTTACGGCAGAGGGACTGAAGCTTTCTTT	CASSYGRGTEAFF
few	TRBJ2-2	NA	TRBV29-1	TGCAGCGCTGGAAAGTCCCCGGAGGGCACCGGGGAGCTGTTTTTT	CSAGKSPEGTGELFF
many	TRBJ1-2	TRBD1	TRBV6-1	TGTGCCAGCAGCAGCGGCCGGGACAGAAACTATGGCTACACCTTC	CASSSGRDRNYGYTF
many	TRBJ2-7	NA	TRBV20-1	TGCAGTGCCCGGGAGTACGAGCAGTACTTC	CSAREYEQYF
NA	TRBJ2-2	TRBD2	TRBV25-1	TGTGCCAGCAAAAAGCGGGATTTGTCCGGGGAGCTGTTTTTT	CASKKRDLSGELFF
many	TRBJ1-1	NA	TRBV11-1	TGTGCCAGCAGCTTGGGCAGTCATTACACTGAAGCTTTCTTT	CASSLGSHYTEAFF
few	TRBJ1-1	NA	TRBV4-2	TGTGCCAGCAGCCAGTATCGGGGTATGAACACTGAAGCTTTCTTT	CASSQYRGMNTEAFF
few	TRBJ2-7	TRBD2	TRBV6-1	TGTGCCAGCACCACCGCGGGAGGGCTAATAAACGAGCAGTACTTC	CASTTAGGLINEQYF
many	TRBJ1-2	NA	TRBV18	TGTGCCAGCTCACCACGTCCCACATTGGACGGCTACACCTTC	CASSPRPTLDGYTF
NA	TRBJ1-3	NA	TRBV29-1	TGCAGCGTTGAATTCCAGAACACCATATATTTT	CSVEFQNTIYF
NA	TRBJ2-2	NA	TRBV6-9	TGTGCCAGCAGTTACTCTACAGGTGGAGGTTCCGGGGAGCTGTTTTTT	CASSYSTGGGSGELFF